The 18 T cell receptor beta chains below come from one sample, sequenced in a study of blood T cells in healthy people across ages. Alongside a J-beta primer mix, a sample-barcoded 5' primer served in a second PCR lasting about 6 to 11 cycles. Using its own MiXCR run on the 5' RACE reads, TCRdb lists one record per CDR3 protein. This table has about 380,000 distinct CDR3 sequences, approximately 47% appearing once. Material for sequencing was blood. The receptor set was obtained from a man between 60 and 75 years old in good health.

The chain employs TRBV6-5 and TRBJ1-6; tentatively, D is TRBD1 (6 bases). The CDR3 is made up of 18 amino acids. Germline V CDR1 and CDR2: MNHEY, SVGAGI. Trimming cost V 6 bases and J 4 bases, with 22 bases left between them. The CDR3 is CASSYGGPTGKYNSPLHF. The CDR3 DNA reads as TGTGCCAGCAGCTACGGGGGGCCTACCGGGAAGTATAATTCACCCCTCCACTTT.

The rearrangement links TRBV7-3 to TRBJ2-1; 9 bases map to TRBD2. The length of the CDR3 is 14 residues. Germline loops: CDR1 SGHTA, CDR2 FQGTGA. Unmatched junction bases numbered 3, after V lost 1 base and J lost 8 bases. In nucleotides, the CDR3 is TGTGCCAGCAGCTTAAGGCGGGAGGGTCATGAGCAGTTCTTC. Protein: CASSLRREGHEQFF.

The V and J genes are TRBV7-2 and TRBJ2-7, with TRBD1 identical over 8 bases. V was clipped by 5 bases and J by 3 bases; unmatched bases: 15. The CDR3 consists of 17 residues. CDR1 and CDR2 (germline): SGHTA, FQGNSA. The CDR3 sequence: CASSPRRDRLFYYEQYF. CDR3 nucleotide sequence: TGTGCCAGCAGCCCCCGACGGGACAGGCTTTTTTACTACGAGCAGTACTTC.

This clonotype was found many times. The chain uses TRBV6-4 and TRBJ2-3, with 8 bases matching TRBD2. CDR1 is MRHNA, CDR2 SNTAGT, per germline. V gave up 0 bases and J gave up 2 bases; unmatched junction bases: 4. The CDR3 runs to 16 residues. CDR3 nucleotides: TGTGCCAGCAGTGACTCTAAAGCGGGGGACACAGATACGCAGTATTTT. Its translation is CASSDSKAGDTDTQYF.

CDR3 residues: CASRGVPTDTQYF. The CDR3 DNA follows: TGTGCCAGCAGAGGGGTACCCACAGATACGCAGTATTTT. This sequence joins TRBV7-2 and TRBJ2-3, with D tentatively TRBD1 (5 bases). Germline V CDR1 and CDR2: SGHTA, FQGNSA. The CDR3 loop spans 13 amino acids. Trimming stripped 6 bases from V and 2 bases from J, with 9 bases between. The entire variable domain, with the rest obtained from reference TRBV7-2 and TRBJ2-3, is as follows: GAGVSQSPSNKVTEKGKDVELRCDPISGHTALYWYRQSLGQGLEFLIYFQGNSAPDKSGLPSDRFSAERTGGSVSTLTIQRTQQEDSAVYLCASRGVPTDTQYFGPGTRLTVL.

The chain uses TRBV10-3 and TRBJ1-1, with no clear D. The length of the CDR3 is 15 residues. V shed 0 bases and J shed 7 bases, with 15 bases lying between them. In germline, CDR1 is ENHRY, CDR2 SYGVKD. Here the CDR3 DNA reads TGTGCCATCAGTGAGTCCGGCCGGGCTCCGGTTGAAGCTTTCTTT. Translated: CAISESGRAPVEAFF.

This clonotype was seen at least ten times. The rearrangement uses TRBV25-1 and TRBJ1-2, with D perhaps TRBD1 (6 bases). The V end lost 8 bases, the J end lost 6 bases, and 19 bases lay between the germline ends. This CDR3 has 14 amino acids. CDR1 and CDR2 (germline): MGHDK, SYGVNS. The CDR3 loop reads CASLGGSRIDGYTF. Here the CDR3 DNA reads TGTGCCAGCCTAGGGGGATCTAGGATTGATGGCTACACCTTC.

There are a few counts of this clonotype. This chain connects TRBV20-1 to TRBJ1-2; possibly TRBD1 for D (5 bases). Germline assignment: CDR1 DFQATT and CDR2 SNEGSKA (reference sequence). The CDR3 runs to 12 residues. The V and J ends lost 5 bases and 7 bases respectively, with 14 bases between them. DNA of the CDR3: TGCAGTGCTTATCCCCAGGGCGGTGGCTACACCTTC. Its translation: CSAYPQGGGYTF.

The chain uses TRBV20-1 and TRBJ2-5; 8 bases are a match to TRBD2. In germline, CDR1 is DFQATT, CDR2 SNEGSKA (reference sequence). The CDR3 extends over 13 amino acids. Germline trimming cut 7 bases from V and 0 bases from J; bases unmatched to any gene: 4. DNA for the CDR3: TGCAGTGTGCTAGCGGGCTACCAAGAGACCCAGTACTTC. Encoded protein: CSVLAGYQETQYF.

The chain combines TRBV20-1 with TRBJ2-7; tentative D call: TRBD2 (6 bases). Germline V gene sequence: CDR1 DFQATT, CDR2 SNEGSKA (reference sequence). CDR3 size: 15 residues. Trimming took off 4 bases at V and 3 bases at J, with 19 bases between the two ends. As DNA, the CDR3 is TGCAGTGCTAAAATACCGGGACTCGACTTCTACGAGCAGTACTTC. This translates into CSAKIPGLDFYEQYF.

This clonotype was seen more than once but under ten times. V usage is TRBV18 and J usage is TRBJ2-5; D possibly uses TRBD1 or TRBD2 (5 bases each). The germline V and J ends were trimmed by 0 bases and 7 bases, with 12 bases remaining between them. Germline V gives CDR1 KGHSH, CDR2 LQKENI. The CDR3 loop spans 14 amino acids. The CDR3 spells CASSPPGRAGTQYF. The CDR3 nucleotides are TGTGCCAGCTCACCACCGGGACGGGCAGGGACCCAGTACTTC.

This clonotype occurred a few times. The V and J genes are TRBV14 and TRBJ2-1; TRBD2 matches at 12 bases. Germline V gene lookup returns CDR1 SGHDN and CDR2 FVKESK. J lost 2 bases, V lost 0 bases, and 5 bases had no gene match. This CDR3 is built from 18 residues. The DNA of the CDR3 is TGTGCCAGCAGCCAAGATAGGACTAGCGGGATGCCCTACAATGAGCAGTTCTTC. Amino acids: CASSQDRTSGMPYNEQFF.

The chain combines TRBV15 with TRBJ2-7; 12 nucleotides match TRBD2. The better agreement between TRBJ2-5 and the DNA end casts doubt on the J call. The CDR3 totals 18 residues. CDR1 LNHNV and CDR2 YYDKDF come from the germline V gene (reference sequence). This CDR3 reads CATGSPTSGRRLGETQYF. The CDR3 coding sequence is TGTGCCACCGGCTCCCCGACTAGCGGGAGACGTCTAGGGGAGACCCAGTACTTC.

To note about this clonotype: Germline is not matched at one junction end, which may reflect a read error. The chain combines TRBV5-1 with TRBJ2-3; D unclear. This CDR3 has 12 amino acids. Germline V gene data show CDR1 as SGHRS and CDR2 as YFSETQ. CDR3 nucleotides: TGCGCCAGCAGCTTGTACACAGATACGCGGTATTTT. Encoded protein: CASSLYTDTRYF.

The CDR3 nucleotides read TGTGCCAGCAGTTCTACAGGGGAAGGGACTGGCTACACCTTC. This sequence encodes CASSSTGEGTGYTF. The chain carries TRBV6-2 or TRBV6-3 and TRBJ1-2; TRBD1 agrees at 7 bases. This CDR3 region has 14 residues. The germline CDR1 and CDR2 sequences are MNHEY and SVGEGT. The V and J ends lost 4 bases and 7 bases, in that order; junction bases with no gene match: 9.

The chain combines TRBV7-3 with TRBJ2-3, with 7 positions matching TRBD2. The CDR3 runs 16 residues. Germline-derived CDR1 and CDR2 are SGHTA and FQGTGA. V dropped 5 bases and J dropped 1; count of bases not matched to a gene: 9. The CDR3: CASSQLGGYGTDTQYF. The DNA of the CDR3 is TGTGCCAGCAGCCAACTGGGGGGGTATGGCACAGATACGCAGTATTTT.

The V call is TRBV2, the J call TRBJ2-2; D remains unclear. The CDR3 has 15 amino acids. The V gene lost 6 bases and the J gene lost 0 bases, with 11 bases spanning the gap. Looked up from germline, CDR1 is SNHLY and CDR2 is FYNNEI. The CDR3 region is CASSHGETNTGELFF. The CDR3 DNA is TGTGCCAGCAGCCACGGAGAAACGAACACCGGGGAGCTGTTTTTT.

The J gene is TRBJ2-1, the V gene TRBV20-1; TRBD2 agrees at 8 bases. This CDR3 spans 16 amino acids. CDR1 DFQATT and CDR2 SNEGSKA come from the germline V gene (reference sequence). J gave up 6 bases and V 1 base, and 11 bases lay outside the gene matches. The CDR3 loop reads CSARAQGLAVTNEQFF. The CDR3 DNA sequence: TGCAGTGCTAGAGCCCAAGGACTAGCAGTTACCAATGAGCAGTTCTTC.